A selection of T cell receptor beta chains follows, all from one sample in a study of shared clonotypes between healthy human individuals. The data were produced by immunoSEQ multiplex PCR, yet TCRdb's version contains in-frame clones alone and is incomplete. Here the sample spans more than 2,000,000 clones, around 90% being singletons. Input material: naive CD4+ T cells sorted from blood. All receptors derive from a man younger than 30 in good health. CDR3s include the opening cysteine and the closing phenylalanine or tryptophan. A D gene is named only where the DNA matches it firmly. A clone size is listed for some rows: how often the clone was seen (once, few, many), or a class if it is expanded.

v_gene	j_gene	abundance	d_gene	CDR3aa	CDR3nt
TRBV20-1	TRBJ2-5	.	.	CSAQSETQYF	TGCAGTGCTCAGTCAGAGACCCAGTACTTC
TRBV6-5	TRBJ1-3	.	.	CASSSLTPGNTIYF	TGTGCCAGCAGTTCCCTGACACCTGGAAACACCATATATTTT
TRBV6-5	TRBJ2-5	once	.	CASSYLLRGETQYF	TGTGCCAGCAGTTACCTACTGCGGGGAGAGACCCAGTACTTC
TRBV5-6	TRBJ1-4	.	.	CASSFSGRNEKLFF	TGTGCCAGCAGCTTCTCGGGACGAAATGAAAAACTGTTTTTT
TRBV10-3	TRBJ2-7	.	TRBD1	CAISESPGTVYEQYF	TGTGCCATCAGTGAGTCCCCCGGGACAGTCTACGAGCAGTACTTC
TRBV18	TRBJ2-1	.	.	CASSPFWENEQFF	TGTGCCAGCTCACCCTTTTGGGAAAATGAGCAGTTCTTC
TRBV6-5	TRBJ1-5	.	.	CASSYSLGNQPQHF	TGTGCCAGCAGTTACTCCTTGGGGAATCAGCCCCAGCATTTT
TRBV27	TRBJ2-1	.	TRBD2	CASSLSGTRGNEQFF	TGTGCCAGCAGTTTATCTGGGACTAGGGGCAATGAGCAGTTCTTC
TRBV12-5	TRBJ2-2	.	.	CASGNHGKDTGELFF	TGTGCTAGTGGTAACCACGGCAAAGACACCGGGGAGCTGTTTTTT
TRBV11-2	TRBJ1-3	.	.	CASSLSAGNTIYF	TGTGCCAGCAGCTTATCAGCTGGAAACACCATATATTTT
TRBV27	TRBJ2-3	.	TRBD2	CASSPPVGSGSTDTQYF	TGTGCCAGCAGTCCCCCAGTAGGTAGCGGGAGCACAGATACGCAGTATTTT
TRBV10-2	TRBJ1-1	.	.	CASSGEGLTEAFF	TGCGCCAGCAGTGGAGAGGGGCTCACTGAAGCTTTCTTT
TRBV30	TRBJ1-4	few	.	CAWSPLGAGDEKLFF	TGTGCCTGGAGTCCCCTAGGGGCAGGGGATGAAAAACTGTTTTTT
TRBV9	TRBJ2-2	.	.	CASSVAPQGPAGELFF	TGTGCCAGCAGCGTAGCTCCACAGGGTCCCGCCGGGGAGCTGTTTTTT
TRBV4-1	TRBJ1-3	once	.	CASSQDGGGALSGNTIYF	TGCGCCAGCAGCCAAGACGGTGGGGGGGCGCTCTCTGGAAACACCATATATTTT
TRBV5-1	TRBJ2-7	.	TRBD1	CASSFLGQGPYEQYF	TGCGCCAGCAGCTTCCTGGGACAGGGGCCTTACGAGCAGTACTTC
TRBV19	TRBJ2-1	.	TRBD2	CASSPAGTSGGNEQFF	TGTGCCAGTAGTCCAGCCGGGACTAGCGGGGGCAATGAGCAGTTCTTC
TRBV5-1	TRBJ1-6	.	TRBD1	CASSLGTGGLSSYNSPLHF	TGCGCCAGCAGCTTGGGGACAGGGGGCTTGAGCTCCTATAATTCACCCCTCCACTTT
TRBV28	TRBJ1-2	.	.	CASSLRGGYGYTF	TGTGCCAGCAGCCTCCGAGGGGGCTATGGCTACACCTTC
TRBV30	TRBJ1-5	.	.	CAWSARDGNNQPQHF	TGTGCCTGGAGCGCTAGGGACGGCAACAATCAGCCCCAGCATTTT
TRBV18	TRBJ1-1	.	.	CASSPQRETEAFF	TGTGCCAGCTCACCACAAAGGGAAACTGAAGCTTTCTTT
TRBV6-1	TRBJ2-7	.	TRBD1	CASSVGQGLYEQYF	TGTGCCAGCAGTGTGGGACAGGGACTCTACGAGCAGTACTTC
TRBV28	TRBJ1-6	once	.	CASSLFQFRAQHYNSPLHF	TGTGCCAGCAGTTTATTTCAGTTTAGGGCCCAGCACTATAATTCACCCCTCCACTTT
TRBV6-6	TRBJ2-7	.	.	CASSPPGGGEQYF	TGTGCCAGCAGTCCTCCCGGTGGGGGCGAGCAGTACTTC
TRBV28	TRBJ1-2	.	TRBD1	CASSLPGQNYGYTF	TGTGCCAGCAGTCTACCGGGACAGAACTATGGCTACACCTTC
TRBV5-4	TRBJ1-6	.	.	CASSPVPGQPGGPLHF	TGTGCCAGCAGCCCGGTCCCGGGACAACCGGGCGGGCCCCTCCACTTT
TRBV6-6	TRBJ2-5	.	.	CASSFLPQETQYF	TGTGCCAGCAGTTTCCTTCCCCAAGAGACCCAGTACTTC
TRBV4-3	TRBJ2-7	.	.	CASSQTPQGFYEQYF	TGCGCCAGCAGCCAAACCCCACAGGGATTCTACGAGCAGTACTTC
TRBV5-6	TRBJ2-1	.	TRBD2	CAGLRTSGPSSYNEQFF	TGTGCCGGACTAAGGACTAGCGGGCCGAGCTCCTACAATGAGCAGTTCTTC
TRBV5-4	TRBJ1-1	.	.	CASSRISTGNTEAFF	TGTGCCAGCAGTCGGATTTCGACCGGGAACACTGAAGCTTTCTTT
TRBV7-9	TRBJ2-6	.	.	CASSPGQPTYSGANVLTF	TGTGCCAGCAGCCCAGGACAGCCGACCTACTCTGGGGCCAACGTCCTGACTTTC
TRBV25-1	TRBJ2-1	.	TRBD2	CASSDRRGAYNEQFF	TGTGCCAGCAGTGACCGACGGGGGGCCTACAATGAGCAGTTCTTC
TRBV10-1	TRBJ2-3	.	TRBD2	CASGGGGAEDTQYF	TGCGCCAGCGGCGGCGGGGGGGCCGAGGATACGCAGTATTTT
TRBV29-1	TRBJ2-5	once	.	CSAARGGETQYF	TGCAGCGCCGCCAGGGGCGGGGAGACCCAGTACTTC
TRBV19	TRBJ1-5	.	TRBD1	CASSIGDREIQPQHF	TGTGCCAGTAGTATTGGGGACAGGGAAATCCAGCCCCAGCATTTT
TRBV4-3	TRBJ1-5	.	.	CASSQDVGLGQPQHF	TGCGCCAGCAGCCAAGATGTAGGGTTGGGTCAGCCCCAGCATTTT
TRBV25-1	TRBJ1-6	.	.	CASSEGNSPLHF	TGTGCCAGCAGTGAAGGGAATTCACCCCTCCACTTT
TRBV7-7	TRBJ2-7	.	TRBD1	CASSRGTAYEQYF	TGTGCTAGCAGCAGAGGGACAGCCTACGAGCAGTACTTC
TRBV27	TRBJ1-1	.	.	CASSVGGYNTEAFF	TGTGCCAGCAGTGTAGGGGGTTACAACACTGAAGCTTTCTTT
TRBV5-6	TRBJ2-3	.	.	CASSSDSTDTQYF	TGTGCCAGCAGCTCTGACAGCACAGATACGCAGTATTTT
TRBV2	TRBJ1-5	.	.	CASSEVADNQPQHF	TGTGCCAGCAGTGAAGTGGCGGATAATCAGCCCCAGCATTTT
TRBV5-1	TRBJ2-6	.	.	CASSFRGATSGANVLTF	TGCGCCAGCAGCTTCCGAGGGGCGACGTCTGGGGCCAACGTCCTGACTTTC
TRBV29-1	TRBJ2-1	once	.	CSPDAPTDGRNYNEQFF	TGCAGCCCCGACGCTCCTACGGACGGACGAAATTACAATGAGCAGTTCTTC
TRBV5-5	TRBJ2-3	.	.	CASTRGDTQYF	TGTGCCAGCACTCGGGGGGATACGCAGTATTTT
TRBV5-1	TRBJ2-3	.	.	CASSLERPRDTQYF	TGCGCCAGCAGCTTGGAGCGGCCAAGGGATACGCAGTATTTT
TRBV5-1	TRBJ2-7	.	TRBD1	CASSLGQGPGEQYF	TGCGCCAGCAGCTTGGGACAGGGTCCGGGCGAGCAGTACTTC
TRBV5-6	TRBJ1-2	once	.	CASRTRTDNYGYTF	TGTGCCAGCAGAACCCGGACGGACAACTATGGCTACACCTTC
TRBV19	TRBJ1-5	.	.	CASTIKSGGGQPQHF	TGTGCCAGCACCATTAAGAGCGGGGGAGGTCAGCCCCAGCATTTT
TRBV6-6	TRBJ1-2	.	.	CASSLWVDNYGYTF	TGTGCCAGCAGTTTATGGGTAGACAACTATGGCTACACCTTC
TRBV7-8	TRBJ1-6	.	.	CASSSWTATGSPLHF	TGTGCCAGCAGCTCGTGGACAGCCACCGGTTCACCCCTCCACTTT
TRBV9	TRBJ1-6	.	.	CASSVAPKGQNNSPLHF	TGTGCCAGCAGCGTAGCCCCTAAAGGTCAGAATAATTCACCCCTCCACTTT
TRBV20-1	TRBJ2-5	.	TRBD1	CSARPDRAQYF	TGCAGTGCTAGACCTGACAGGGCCCAGTACTTC
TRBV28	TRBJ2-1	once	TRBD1	CASRSGGAISHEQFF	TGTGCCAGCAGATCAGGGGGCGCGATATCTCATGAGCAGTTCTTC
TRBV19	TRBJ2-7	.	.	CASSIVFGSYEQYF	TGTGCCAGTAGTATAGTCTTCGGTTCCTACGAGCAGTACTTC
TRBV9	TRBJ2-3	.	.	CASSVSLRLTDTQYF	TGTGCCAGCAGCGTTAGTCTCCGTCTCACAGATACGCAGTATTTT
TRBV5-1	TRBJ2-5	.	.	CASSFGRAPQETQYF	TGCGCCAGCAGCTTTGGCCGGGCACCCCAAGAGACCCAGTACTTC
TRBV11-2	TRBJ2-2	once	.	CASSPLRNTGELFF	TGTGCCAGCAGCCCTCTAAGGAACACCGGGGAGCTGTTTTTT
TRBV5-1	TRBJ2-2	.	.	CATAYTDTGELFF	TGCGCCACGGCATATACGGACACCGGGGAGCTGTTTTTT
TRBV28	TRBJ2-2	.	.	CASSLGVATNTGELFF	TGTGCCAGCAGTTTAGGGGTCGCGACGAACACCGGGGAGCTGTTTTTT